Below are 27 T cell receptor beta chains sequenced from a single sample in a study of glioma-infiltrating T cells. TCR alpha and beta CDR3 regions were amplified from RNA using iRepertoire nested multiplex PCR. One entry per CDR3 protein results from TCRdb running MiXCR on the multiplex PCR reads. The sample shows over 80,000 distinct CDR3 sequences, roughly 37% of them seen only once. Sequenced input: glioma tissue, nonneoplastic brain tissue, or PBMCs (not recorded which). The receptors derive from a human donor with low-grade glioma or glioblastoma, undergoing nonglioma brain surgery, or in good health (not recorded which).

The CDR3 is CSAPFRAAAYNEQYF. DNA for the CDR3: TGCAGTGCCCCTTTTAGAGCGGCTGCCTACAACGAGCAGTACTTC. The rearrangement joins TRBV20-1 to TRBJ2-7, with a weak D call TRBD2 (5 bases). The CDR3 totals 15 residues. V lost 6 bases, J lost 5 bases, and 23 bases lay in between. The germline V gene encodes CDR1 DFQATT and CDR2 SNEGSKA (reference sequence).

The chain recombines TRBV20-1 with TRBJ2-7, with TRBD2 matching 10 bases. Trimming cost V 3 bases and J 5 bases; bases outside gene matches: 7. Germline CDR1 and CDR2: DFQATT and SNEGSKA (reference sequence). CDR3 length: 14 residues. The CDR3 nucleotides read TGCAGTGCTAGTGCGTTTAGCGGGAGGAACGAGCAGTACTTC. Amino acids: CSASAFSGRNEQYF.

This clonotype was observed many times. The chain has TRBV12-3 or TRBV12-4 and TRBJ1-3; no clear D gene. This CDR3 is built from 14 residues. V lost 3 bases, J lost 5 bases, and 11 bases lay in between. CDR3 bases: TGTGCCAGCAGTTTGGCTCAGATTAGAAACACCATATATTTT. Translation gives CASSLAQIRNTIYF.

This clonotype was recorded at least ten times. V gene TRBV19 combines with J gene TRBJ1-3; 8 bases agree with TRBD1. V lost 6 bases and J lost 2; bases outside the gene matches: 9. The CDR3 length is 16 residues. CDR1 and CDR2 from the germline V gene are LNHDA and SQIVND (reference sequence). The CDR3, as DNA: TGTGCCAGTAGATATAAGGGGACAGGCGCTGGAAACACCATATATTTT. It codes for CASRYKGTGAGNTIYF.

The CDR3 coding sequence is TGTGCCAGCAGCTTAAAGGACTCTGGCAACGAGGAGCTGTTTTTT. Protein: CASSLKDSGNEELFF. The chain is built from TRBV11-2 and TRBJ2-2, with a tentative D call TRBD2 (5 bases). The germline V and J ends were trimmed by 2 bases and 10 bases, with 17 bases remaining between them. Germline values: CDR1 SGHAT, CDR2 FQNNGV. This CDR3 comprises 15 residues. The variable domain in full, with the rest retrieved from reference TRBV11-2 and TRBJ2-2, is EAGVAQSPRYKIIEKRQSVAFWCNPISGHATLYWYQQILGQGPKLLIQFQNNGVVDDSQLPKDRFSAERLKGVDSTLKIQPAKLEDSAVYLCASSLKDSGNEELFFGEGSRLTVL.

Comments on this clonotype: This sequence may be a read error, since a much larger clone differs from it by one base. The CDR3 carries no conserved terminal phenylalanine or tryptophan, so it likely arises from a read error. The chain links TRBV7-2 to TRBJ2-5, with D uncertain. Germline V gene lookup returns CDR1 SGHTA and CDR2 FQGNSA. Trimming pared 0 bases from V and 5 bases from J, leaving 16 bases between. CDR3 length: 16 residues. Written as DNA, the CDR3 is TGTGCCAGCAGCTTAGCATCCTCGACTCCGTGGGAGACCCAGTACCTC. It specifies CASSLASSTPWETQYL.

The chain employs TRBV3-1 and TRBJ2-3, with 7 bases lining up with TRBD2. V lost 5 bases and J lost 4; bases outside the gene matches: 15. The CDR3 consists of 17 residues. From germline, CDR1 is LGHDT and CDR2 YNNKEL (reference sequence). CDR3 region: CASSVVGGLTSADTQYF. In DNA, the CDR3 is TGTGCCAGCAGCGTAGTTGGAGGATTAACTAGCGCAGATACGCAGTATTTT.

A remark on this clonotype: This clone may be a read error of a much larger clone one base away. V and J are TRBV18 and TRBJ2-7, with a possible D match to TRBD1 (6 bases). This CDR3 region has 15 residues. Germline-derived CDR1 and CDR2 are KGHSH and LQKENI. CDR3 in amino acids: CASSPKQGTLNEKYF. CDR3 DNA sequence: TGTGCCAGCTCACCAAAACAAGGGACACTCAACGAGAAGTACTTC.

Ten or more counts support this clonotype. The rearrangement uses TRBV12-3 or TRBV12-4 and TRBJ2-2; no definite D call. V was clipped by 3 bases and J by 5 bases, with 10 bases between them. The CDR3 runs 14 residues. This CDR3 reads CASSFTGFTGELFF. In DNA, the CDR3 is TGTGCCAGCAGTTTTACGGGTTTTACCGGGGAGCTGTTTTTT.

This clonotype came up many times. The chain has TRBV20-1 and TRBJ2-7; D may match TRBD1 or TRBD2 (5 bases each). The CDR3 loop spans 13 amino acids. V was pared by 2 bases and J by 5 bases, with 13 bases between. Germline CDR1 and CDR2: DFQATT and SNEGSKA (reference sequence). DNA of the CDR3: TGCAGTGCTAGAAAAGCAGGGACCAACGAGCAGTACTTC. As protein: CSARKAGTNEQYF.

This clonotype was recorded many times. J is TRBJ2-5 and V is TRBV29-1; TRBD2 agrees at 9 bases. Looked up from germline, CDR1 is SQVTM and CDR2 is ANQGSEA. This CDR3 spans 13 amino acids. The trim removed 3 bases at V and 4 bases at J, leaving 3 bases unmatched. CDR3 DNA sequence: TGCAGCGTTGACCTAGCGGGACCAGAGACCCAGTACTTC. The encoded protein is CSVDLAGPETQYF.

In this sample, this clonotype turned up many times. The chain recombines TRBV29-1 with TRBJ2-3; 11 positions agree with TRBD1. The CDR3 spans 14 residues. Unmatched junction bases numbered 8, after V lost 8 bases and J lost 4 bases. Germline CDR1 reads SQVTM; CDR2 reads ANQGSEA. The CDR3 sequence: CSTSGTGGADTQYF. In DNA, the CDR3 is TGCAGCACGTCCGGGACAGGGGGAGCAGATACGCAGTATTTT.

This clonotype showed up many times. The rearrangement uses TRBV24-1 and TRBJ1-1; TRBD1 aligns across 7 bases. The V and J ends lost 4 bases and 8 bases, in that order; junction bases with no gene match: 6. Germline V gene data show CDR1 as KGHDR and CDR2 as SFDVKD. The CDR3 has 13 residues. CDR3 protein: CATSDPGQVEAFF. The CDR3 DNA sequence: TGTGCCACCAGTGACCCTGGACAGGTAGAAGCTTTCTTT.

This clonotype was counted at least ten times. This chain links TRBV29-1 with TRBJ2-1, with 10 bases fitting TRBD2. CDR1 and CDR2 from the germline V gene are SQVTM and ANQGSEA. With V trimmed by 0 bases and J by 7 bases, 6 bases remained unmatched. The length of the CDR3 is 15 residues. The CDR3 spells CSVEEGGSGRNEQFF. The CDR3 nucleotides read TGCAGCGTTGAAGAGGGGGGTAGCGGGAGGAATGAGCAGTTCTTC.

V gene TRBV19 combines with J gene TRBJ1-5, with D perhaps TRBD1 (5 bases). The germline gives CDR1 LNHDA, CDR2 SQIVND (reference sequence). V lost 4 bases and J lost 4, with 17 bases in between. This CDR3 region has 16 residues. The CDR3: CASSTEDKGLNQPQHF. CDR3 nucleotides: TGTGCCAGTAGTACCGAGGACAAGGGGTTAAATCAGCCCCAGCATTTT.

This clonotype was seen repeatedly, ten times or more. The chain recombines TRBV20-1 with TRBJ1-1; weak D call: TRBD1 (5 bases). Trimming shortened V by 3 bases and J by 6 bases, and 14 bases separated the two germline ends. Germline loops: CDR1 DFQATT, CDR2 SNEGSKA (reference sequence). CDR3 length: 13 amino acids. CDR3 bases: TGCAGTGCTAGGGCAGGGTTCTCGTCTGAAGCTTTCTTT. It encodes CSARAGFSSEAFF.

V gene TRBV20-1 combines with J gene TRBJ2-3; 12 bases are a match to TRBD2. CDR3 size: 14 residues. After removal of 6 bases from V and 5 bases from J, the junction contained 6 bases not matched to a gene. Per germline, CDR1 DFQATT and CDR2 SNEGSKA (reference sequence). CDR3 region: CSARLAGVKDTQYF. CDR3 DNA: TGCAGTGCAAGACTAGCGGGAGTCAAAGATACGCAGTATTTT.

This clonotype has at least ten counts. The genes are TRBV27 and TRBJ1-6; D is perhaps TRBD1 (6 bases). V lost 2 bases and J 10 bases, leaving 9 bases between the germline ends. There are 13 residues in the CDR3. Germline-derived CDR1 and CDR2 are MNHEY and SMNVEV (reference sequence). The CDR3 bases are TGTGCCAGCAGTTTACAGGGGTACTCACCCCTCCACTTT. Translation gives CASSLQGYSPLHF.

At least ten counts were recorded for this clonotype. This chain links TRBV19 with TRBJ2-2; 7 bases match TRBD1. The length of the CDR3 is 13 residues. J gave up 4 bases and V 10 bases, and 6 bases lay outside the gene matches. CDR1 is LNHDA and CDR2 is SQIVND in the germline V gene (reference sequence). The CDR3 loop reads CATQPGGTGELFF. As DNA, the CDR3 is TGTGCCACCCAGCCAGGGGGCACCGGGGAGCTGTTTTTT. Complete variable domain (other parts from reference TRBV19 and TRBJ2-2): DGGITQSPKYLFRKEGQNVTLSCEQNLNHDAMYWYRQDPGQGLRLIYYSQIVNDFQKGDIAEGYSVSREKKESFPLTVTSAQKNPTAFYLCATQPGGTGELFFGEGSRLTVL.

V and J are TRBV6-1 and TRBJ2-7, with 11 bases aligning to TRBD1. The junction had 4 bases not matched to a gene; V was cut back by 6 bases and J by 6 bases. The CDR3 runs to 13 residues. The germline V gene encodes CDR1 MNHNS and CDR2 SASEGT. CDR3 DNA sequence: TGTGCCAGCAGGGGACAGGGGGTGTTCGAGCAGTACTTC. Protein: CASRGQGVFEQYF.

As to this clonotype: This may come from a read error, since a much larger clone is one base off. This rearrangement joins TRBV5-4 to TRBJ2-3; a possible D gene is TRBD2 (6 bases). The CDR3 contains 14 residues. Germline V CDR1 and CDR2: SGHNT, YYREEE (reference sequence). Trimming took 5 bases from V and 5 from J, leaving 15 bases between them. The CDR3 loop reads CASRANLGGDTQYF. DNA for the CDR3: TGTGCCAGCAGAGCAAACCTCGGGGGAGATACGCAGTATTTT.

This clonotype was observed many times. The chain has TRBV5-4 and TRBJ1-2; unclear D gene. The CDR3 runs 14 residues. From germline, CDR1 is SGHNT and CDR2 YYREEE (reference sequence). V was pared by 1 base and J by 5 bases, with 12 bases between. CDR3 in amino acids: CASSLKGYEYGYTF. The CDR3 DNA follows: TGTGCCAGCAGCTTGAAAGGGTACGAGTATGGCTACACCTTC.

Remarks on this clonotype: A junction boundary mismatches the germline segment, possibly from a read error. The chain links TRBV18 to TRBJ2-6; D assignment may be TRBD1 or TRBD2 (5 bases each). CDR1 is KGHSH, CDR2 LQKENI, per germline. The CDR3 covers 18 residues. CDR3 amino acids: CASSPLGPDYSGANVLSF. CDR3 coding DNA: TGTGCCAGCTCACCACTAGGGCCCGACTACTCTGGGGCCAACGTCCTGAGTTTC. The entire variable domain, with the rest obtained from reference TRBV18 and TRBJ2-6, is as follows: NAGVMQNPRHLVRRRGQEARLRCSPMKGHSHVYWYRQLPEEGLKFMVYLQKENIIDESGMPKERFSAEFPKEGPSILRIQQVVRGDSAAYFCASSPLGPDYSGANVLSFGAGSRLTVL.

Notes on this clonotype: This may be a read error, as it is one base from a much larger clone. The chain links TRBV5-4 to TRBJ2-5; D is perhaps TRBD1 (5 bases). The CDR3 is 17 amino acids. Trimming cost V 3 bases and J 4 bases, with 22 bases left between them. CDR1 is SGHNT, CDR2 YYREEE, per germline (reference sequence). In nucleotides, the CDR3 is TGTGCCAGCAGCTCCCCAGGGCATGGGTTTCGTCGAGAGACCCAGTACTTC. Translating it yields CASSSPGHGFRRETQYF.

V gene TRBV6-6 combines with J gene TRBJ2-1, with 8 bases aligning to TRBD2. V dropped 5 bases and J dropped 4; count of bases not matched to a gene: 4. This CDR3 comprises 14 residues. Germline V gene data show CDR1 as MNHNY and CDR2 as SVGAGI (reference sequence). CDR3 in amino acids: CASSTGLAYNEQFF. The CDR3 bases are TGTGCCAGCAGTACTGGACTAGCTTACAATGAGCAGTTCTTC.

This clonotype was picked up many times. The chain joins TRBV4-3 to TRBJ1-2, with D possibly matching TRBD1 (5 bases). V lost 5 bases and J lost 1, with 14 bases in between. Germline V CDR1 and CDR2: LGHNA, YSLEER. The CDR3 runs 15 residues. The CDR3 DNA is TGCGCCAGCAGCAGGGACCCCGGGAGTAACTATGGCTACACCTTC. Its protein product is CASSRDPGSNYGYTF.

Comment on this clonotype: Germline and junction disagree at one end, which may indicate a read error. The V call is TRBV4-1, the J call TRBJ2-1; 10 bases match TRBD1. The germline gives CDR1 MGHRA, CDR2 YSYEKL. This CDR3 is 16 amino acids long. The DNA for the CDR3 is TGCGCCAGCAGCCAACCCGGACAGGGGGATCCGAATGAGCAGTTTTTC. Protein sequence: CASSQPGQGDPNEQFF.